The rows below give T cell receptor beta chains drawn from one sample of a study of T-cell reconstitution after alpha-beta-depleted transplantation in children. TCRdb fed the PCR reads into MiXCR, producing one record per CDR3 protein. Found here are about 690,000 distinct CDR3 sequences, over 15% of them singletons; the top ten hold around 0.96%. The source material was PBMCs from the stem cell graft donor, sampled from the stem cell graft. These receptors all stem from a human donor who donated a stem cell graft to a child with acute myeloid leukemia. Both conserved end residues are part of each CDR3. The D gene is left open where the match is weak. Rows give clone size only sometimes, using once, few, many, or a class for an expanded clone.

many,TRBJ1-2,TRBV20-1,TRBD1,TGCAGCGCCAATATGAGGGGACAGGGGGAGGTCTATGGCTACACCTTC,CSANMRGQGEVYGYTF
many,TRBJ2-1,TRBV12-3/TRBV12-4,NA,TGTGCCAGCAGTTTAGGAGGGCTAGACAATGAGCAGTTCTTC,CASSLGGLDNEQFF
few,TRBJ2-6,TRBV4-2,NA,TGTGCCAGCAGCCCCGCCCGGGTCCGGGAAGAATATTCTGGGGCCAACGTCCTGACTTTC,CASSPARVREEYSGANVLTF
many,TRBJ1-1,TRBV7-2,NA,TGTGCCAGCAGCACCTCACAGGGCCCCTTTAACACTGAAGCTTTCTTT,CASSTSQGPFNTEAFF
many,TRBJ1-1,TRBV5-1,NA,TGCGCCAGCAGCTACGAGGGGAACACTGAAGCTTTCTTT,CASSYEGNTEAFF
few,TRBJ1-5,TRBV20-1,TRBD1,TGCAGTGCTAGACCAATCCCGGGACAGGGATTGGATCGTAACCAGCCCCAGCATTTT,CSARPIPGQGLDRNQPQHF
NA,TRBJ2-1,TRBV5-1,TRBD2,TGCGCCAGCAGCTTAGAGCGGGGGAGCAATGAGCAGTTCTTC,CASSLERGSNEQFF
many,TRBJ1-2,TRBV5-1,NA,TGCGCCAGCAGCCGGGACCGAACCTATGGCTACACCTTC,CASSRDRTYGYTF
many,TRBJ2-3,TRBV20-1,NA,TGCAGTGCTCTCGGGATAGATACGCAGTATTTT,CSALGIDTQYF
many,TRBJ2-5,TRBV29-1,NA,TGCAGCGTTGATCAACCCTATGCCCAGTACTTC,CSVDQPYAQYF
once,TRBJ2-2,TRBV5-1,TRBD2,TGCGCCAGCAGCCCCTCAGCGGGGGAGACCGGGGAGCTGTTTTTT,CASSPSAGETGELFF
few,TRBJ2-3,TRBV27,TRBD2,TGTGCCAGCAGTTTAAAACTAGCGTATGACGATACGCAGTATTTT,CASSLKLAYDDTQYF
NA,TRBJ2-7,TRBV30,NA,TGTGCCTGGAGTCCAGGGGACAACGAGCAGTACTTC,CAWSPGDNEQYF
many,TRBJ2-1,TRBV24-1,NA,TGTGCCACCAGTGTGTCAAGGGGCGATGAGCAGTTCTTC,CATSVSRGDEQFF
many,TRBJ2-7,TRBV15,NA,TGTGCCACCAGCAGAGACCTGACAGTCTCCTACGAGCAGTACTTC,CATSRDLTVSYEQYF
NA,TRBJ1-4,TRBV10-3,NA,TGTGCCATCAGTGGGGGAACGACAGCTGAAAAACTGTTTTTT,CAISGGTTAEKLFF
NA,TRBJ2-3,TRBV5-1,NA,TGCGCCAGCAGCTTGGCCCGGGGAAGAAGCACAGATACGCAGTATTTT,CASSLARGRSTDTQYF
NA,TRBJ2-2,TRBV9,NA,TGTGCCAGCAGCGTACGACGAGTTACCGGGGAGCTGTTTTTT,CASSVRRVTGELFF
many,TRBJ1-1,TRBV5-1,NA,TGCGCCAGCAGCTTGGCTGTAGGGGGAAATGAAGCTTTCTTT,CASSLAVGGNEAFF
many,TRBJ2-4,TRBV28,TRBD1,TGTGCCAGCAGTCGTGACAGGGGGCGCGAAAACATTCAGTACTTC,CASSRDRGRENIQYF
NA,TRBJ2-1,TRBV20-1,NA,TGCAGTGCTAGAGATGTCCCGGTAGACGGCGAGCAGTTCTTC,CSARDVPVDGEQFF
few,TRBJ1-3,TRBV7-9,NA,TGTGCCAGCAGCTCGGACACCATATATTTT,CASSSDTIYF
few,TRBJ1-5,TRBV20-1,NA,TGCAGTGCTAGGGGGCAGGGTAGCAATCAGCCCCAGCATTTT,CSARGQGSNQPQHF
many,TRBJ1-1,TRBV7-2,NA,TGTGCCAGCAGGAGACAGACAGATCACACTGAAGCTTTCTTT,CASRRQTDHTEAFF
NA,TRBJ1-6,TRBV5-1,NA,TGCGCCAGCAGCTTGGCGGGTTCAGATAATTCACCCCTCCACTTT,CASSLAGSDNSPLHF
few,TRBJ2-1,TRBV7-3,NA,TGTGCCAGCAGCCGGGATGAGGTCGTCAATGAGCAGTTCTTC,CASSRDEVVNEQFF
many,TRBJ2-1,TRBV7-2,TRBD2,TGTGCCAGCAGCAGACTAGCGGGGGGGCAGTTCTTC,CASSRLAGGQFF
few,TRBJ2-1,TRBV7-3,NA,TGTGCCAGCAGCCCCCCCGGGGCCCCCTACAATGAGCAGTTCTTC,CASSPPGAPYNEQFF
many,TRBJ2-3,TRBV6-2/TRBV6-3,NA,TGTGCCAGCAGTTACACTAGCACAGATACGCAGTATTTT,CASSYTSTDTQYF
few,TRBJ2-5,TRBV7-6,TRBD1,TGTGCCAGCAGCACACCGACAGGGGGCGGAGCGGGGGAAGAGACCCAGTACTTC,CASSTPTGGGAGEETQYF
many,TRBJ2-7,TRBV4-3,NA,TGCGCCAGCAGCCAAGATCCAGGGGTCTCCTACGAGCAGTACTTC,CASSQDPGVSYEQYF
few,TRBJ1-1,TRBV7-9,NA,TGTGCCAGCAGCTTCATGCAGGGGAGCACTGAAGCTTTCTTT,CASSFMQGSTEAFF
many,TRBJ2-3,TRBV5-6,NA,TGTGCCAGCAGCTTTACAACCTCCACAGATACGCAGTATTTT,CASSFTTSTDTQYF
many,TRBJ2-3,TRBV5-6,NA,TGTGCCAGCAGCTCCCTGACCCGGGAGACAGATACGCAGTATTTT,CASSSLTRETDTQYF
many,TRBJ2-3,TRBV6-1,NA,TGTGCCAGCAGCGAGATGCCAGGGCCTCTGACAGATACGCAGTATTTT,CASSEMPGPLTDTQYF
NA,TRBJ2-5,TRBV12-3/TRBV12-4,TRBD2,TGTGCCAGCAGTTTTGTTGCGGGGGACCGTACACCACAAGAGACCCAGTACTTC,CASSFVAGDRTPQETQYF
NA,TRBJ1-1,TRBV5-1,TRBD1,TGCGCCAGCAGCTTAGGACAGGCCGAGAACACTGAAGCTTTCTTT,CASSLGQAENTEAFF
few,TRBJ2-5,TRBV20-1,TRBD1,TGCAGTGCTGTGGACAGGGTAGAGACCCAGTACTTC,CSAVDRVETQYF
many,TRBJ2-7,TRBV7-2,TRBD1,TGTGCCAGCAGACTGGGACAGGGGGCAAGCGAGCAGTACTTC,CASRLGQGASEQYF
many,TRBJ2-3,TRBV24-1,TRBD1,TGTGCCACCAGTGAAGCAGGGACAGTTAGCACAGATACGCAGTATTTT,CATSEAGTVSTDTQYF
few,TRBJ2-2,TRBV5-1,TRBD1,TGCGCCAGCCAACTAACAGGGGCCTCGAACACCGGGGAGCTGTTTTTT,CASQLTGASNTGELFF
many,TRBJ1-2,TRBV29-1,TRBD1,TGCAGCGTCGACAGGGGGCACGGCTACACCTTC,CSVDRGHGYTF
few,TRBJ2-3,TRBV24-1,NA,TGTGCCACCAGTGATTTCGAGGTCAGTAAGGGAGTCACTAGCACAGATACGCAGTATTTT,CATSDFEVSKGVTSTDTQYF
NA,TRBJ1-2,TRBV28,TRBD1,TGTGCCAGCAGTTTGGGGACAGGGGGTGCTCTTAACTATGGCTACACCTTC,CASSLGTGGALNYGYTF
NA,TRBJ2-1,TRBV11-3,TRBD1,TGTGCCAGCAGCGTAGCCGGGACAGGGCGGAATGAGCAGTTCTTC,CASSVAGTGRNEQFF
NA,TRBJ2-2,TRBV7-9,NA,TGTGCCAGCAGCTTGGTGGGTGACAGGAACACCGGGGAGCTGTTTTTT,CASSLVGDRNTGELFF
few,TRBJ2-5,TRBV4-1,TRBD2,TGCGCCAGCAGCCAAGCCCTAGCGGCCCAAGAGACCCAGTACTTC,CASSQALAAQETQYF